A single sample gave rise to the 24 T cell receptor beta chains below, sequenced in a study of cytomegalovirus exposure and HLA in healthy donors. PCR amplification relied on 60 Vbeta primers (plus 13 Jbeta primers). The method was immunoSEQ multiplex PCR; TCRdb's version includes in-frame clones alone and lacks a portion of them. Of 95,000 to 150,000 clones in the sample, 75% to 90% were seen once. Material: PBMCs. The receptor source for this set is a young man in good health and CMV-seronegative.

The chain is built from TRBV6-5 and TRBJ1-2; D remains ambiguous. Germline lookup yields CDR1 MNHEY and CDR2 SVGAGI. The V end was cut by 5 bases, the J end by 4 bases, with 11 bases between. The CDR3 extends over 13 amino acids. The CDR3 bases are TGTGCCAGCAGTGAATCGGGGTCCTATGGCTACACCTTC. Translating gives CASSESGSYGYTF.

The V and J genes are TRBV21-1 and TRBJ1-5; the DNA was not used to check the table's D call, TRBD1. TRBV21-1 is reported as a pseudogene. There are 19 residues in the CDR3. This CDR3 is CASSKTGTGADHSNQPQHF. The DNA of the CDR3 is TGTGCCAGCAGCAAGACCGGGACAGGGGCCGATCATAGCAATCAGCCCCAGCATTTT.

The V gene is TRBV5-6, the J gene TRBJ2-7, with a tentative D call TRBD1 (6 bases). Germline CDR1 reads SGHDT; CDR2 reads YYEEEE. The CDR3 runs 19 residues. The V end was cut by 4 bases, the J end by 5 bases, with 31 bases between. The CDR3 DNA is TGTGCCAGCAGCCAATTCGGGTCAGGGGAAATCTATGGGCTAGACGAGCAGTACTTC. Translation gives CASSQFGSGEIYGLDEQYF. The full variable domain, with the rest looked up from reference TRBV5-6 and TRBJ2-7, is DAGVTQSPTHLIKTRGQQVTLRCSPKSGHDTVSWYQQALGQGPQFIFQYYEEEERQRGNFPDRFSGHQFPNYSSELNVNALLLGDSALYLCASSQFGSGEIYGLDEQYFGPGTRLTVT.

The genes are TRBV2 and TRBJ2-3; 7 bases fit TRBD2. With V trimmed by 7 bases and J by 4 bases, 8 bases remained unmatched. This CDR3 is 14 amino acids long. Germline CDR1 is SNHLY and CDR2 is FYNNEI. The CDR3 sequence is CASTGTSAADTQYF. CDR3 nucleotides: TGTGCCAGCACGGGTACTAGCGCTGCAGATACGCAGTATTTT.

The chain is built from TRBV2 and TRBJ2-7, with 8 bases matching TRBD1. Germline V lookup: CDR1 SNHLY, CDR2 FYNNEI. CDR3 size: 15 residues. Germline trimming cut 6 bases from V and 1 base from J; bases unmatched to any gene: 8. CDR3 amino acids: CASRDRAPGSYEQYF. CDR3 bases: TGTGCCAGCAGGGACAGGGCTCCAGGATCCTACGAGCAGTACTTC.

This chain joins TRBV7-2 and TRBJ2-5; a weak D match, TRBD1 (8 bases). This CDR3 is 14 amino acids long. CDR1 is SGHTA and CDR2 is FQGNSA in the germline V gene. Trimming cost V 6 bases and J 4 bases, with 15 bases left between them. The CDR3 spells CASRHRGGPETQYF. CDR3 nucleotide sequence: TGTGCCAGCAGGCACAGGGGGGGGCCAGAGACCCAGTACTTC.

This sequence joins TRBV11-2 and TRBJ1-1, with D unresolved. The CDR3 contains 12 residues. Germline CDR1 reads SGHAT; CDR2 reads FQNNGV. Trimming took 3 bases from V and 10 from J, leaving 12 bases between them. The CDR3 is CASSLERVVAFF. The CDR3 bases are TGTGCCAGCAGCTTGGAGAGGGTTGTAGCTTTCTTT.

The V call is TRBV9, the J call TRBJ1-6; 8 nucleotides align to TRBD1. This CDR3 contains 14 residues. Germline V lookup: CDR1 SGDLS, CDR2 YYNGEE. V shed 3 bases and J 10 bases; nucleotides not matched to a gene: 6. CDR3 protein: CASSETTGGSPLHF. In DNA, the CDR3 is TGTGCCAGCAGCGAAACTACAGGGGGATCACCCCTCCACTTT.

The gene calls are TRBV19 and TRBJ1-2; TRBD1 aligns across 7 bases. The junction had 5 bases not matched to a gene; V was cut back by 6 bases and J by 4 bases. Per germline, CDR1 LNHDA and CDR2 SQIVND (reference sequence). The CDR3 loop spans 13 amino acids. CDR3 bases: TGTGCCAGTAGGCTGGACAGGACCTATGGCTACACCTTC. This gives the protein CASRLDRTYGYTF.

The chain links TRBV18 to TRBJ2-7; a weak D match, TRBD2 (5 bases). Trimming took 3 bases from V and 4 from J, leaving 16 bases between them. Germline lookup yields CDR1 KGHSH and CDR2 LQKENI. CDR3 size: 15 residues. CDR3 in DNA: TGTGCCAGCTCACCCGAGGCGGGTACAAGGTACGAGCAGTACTTC. Encoded protein: CASSPEAGTRYEQYF.

A single count supports this clone. In nucleotides, the CDR3 is TGTGCCTGGAGCTTGAGGGCTTCCGGGGCAGGGGATCAGCCCCAGCATTTT. Amino acid sequence: CAWSLRASGAGDQPQHF. The chain carries TRBV30 and TRBJ1-5, with D possibly matching TRBD1 (6 bases). V was clipped by 3 bases and J by 5 bases, with 23 bases between them. The CDR3 totals 17 residues. Germline V gene lookup returns CDR1 GTSNPN and CDR2 SVGIG (reference sequence). Full variable domain (missing parts from reference TRBV30 and TRBJ1-5): SQTIHQWPATLVQPVGSPLSLECTVEGTSNPNLYWYRQAAGRGLQLLFYSVGIGQISSEVPQNLSASRPQDRQFILSSKKLLLSDSGFYLCAWSLRASGAGDQPQHFGDGTRLSIL.

The genes are TRBV6-1 and TRBJ1-6; TRBD1 matches at 9 bases. The germline CDR1 and CDR2 sequences are MNHNS and SASEGT. The CDR3 is 14 amino acids. Trimming took 2 bases from V and 11 from J; bases not matched to a gene: 4. The CDR3 protein is CASSERWDRAPLHF. In DNA, the CDR3 is TGTGCCAGCAGTGAACGGTGGGACAGGGCACCCCTCCACTTT.

The chain couples TRBV7-2 to TRBJ2-5, with 7 bases fitting TRBD2. CDR1 SGHTA and CDR2 FQGNSA come from the germline V gene. The CDR3 covers 14 residues. V dropped 1 base and J dropped 5; count of bases not matched to a gene: 4. The CDR3 loop reads CASSLGGGFETQYF. CDR3 coding DNA: TGTGCCAGCAGCTTAGGCGGGGGTTTCGAGACCCAGTACTTC. Based on the CDR3 plus reference TRBV7-2 and TRBJ2-5, the full variable domain is GAGVSQSPSNKVTEKGKDVELRCDPISGHTALYWYRQSLGQGLEFLIYFQGNSAPDKSGLPSDRFSAERTGGSVSTLTIQRTQQEDSAVYLCASSLGGGFETQYFGPGTRLLVL.

This clone occurred a few times. The J gene is TRBJ1-1, the V gene TRBV30, with D uncertain. Germline V gives CDR1 GTSNPN, CDR2 SVGIG (reference sequence). Trimming took off 3 bases at V and 3 bases at J, with 5 bases between the two ends. This CDR3 region has 11 residues. The CDR3 here is CAWREDTEAFF. The CDR3 region has the DNA TGTGCCTGGAGAGAGGACACTGAAGCTTTCTTT.

V usage is TRBV5-6 and J usage is TRBJ1-3; D is unresolved. The germline CDR1 and CDR2 sequences are SGHDT and YYEEEE. Deletions cut 0 bases from V and 0 bases from J, with 7 bases between. The CDR3 runs 15 residues. Written as DNA, the CDR3 is TGTGCCAGCAGCTTGGGTTGGAGCTCTGGAAACACCATATATTTT. This codes for CASSLGWSSGNTIYF.

V usage is TRBV27 and J usage is TRBJ2-1; 11 bases line up with TRBD1. With V trimmed by 5 bases and J by 3 bases, 3 bases remained unmatched. The CDR3 extends over 15 amino acids. Germline CDR1 is MNHEY and CDR2 is SMNVEV (reference sequence). The CDR3, as DNA: TGTGCCAGCAGTGGACAGGGGGCGATCTACAATGAGCAGTTCTTC. Translation: CASSGQGAIYNEQFF.

The gene calls are TRBV29-1 and TRBJ2-7; 7 bases map to TRBD1. The junction had 4 bases not matched to a gene; V was cut back by 5 bases and J by 3 bases. Germline values: CDR1 SQVTM, CDR2 ANQGSEA. The length of the CDR3 is 12 residues. CDR3 region: CSVRSGGYEQYF. The DNA of the CDR3 is TGCAGCGTTAGGTCAGGGGGCTACGAGCAGTACTTC.

The J gene is TRBJ2-3, the V gene TRBV10-2; 8 positions match TRBD2. CDR3 length: 16 amino acids. Trimming took 7 bases from V and 2 from J; bases not matched to a gene: 11. CDR1 and CDR2 (germline): WSHSY, SAAADI. CDR3 DNA: TGCGCCAGCACCCCCCTGGCGGGGGGCCTCACAGATACGCAGTATTTT. This encodes CASTPLAGGLTDTQYF.

The chain joins TRBV10-1 to TRBJ1-5; D ambiguous. This CDR3 has 11 residues. The germline CDR1 and CDR2 sequences are WNHNN and SYGVQD (reference sequence). Trimming left V 9 bases short and J 6 bases short, with 9 bases between. CDR3 nucleotides: TGCGCCAGTCCCCGTGTTCAGCCCCAGCATTTT. This sequence encodes CASPRVQPQHF.

This clone was counted between two and nine times. Relative to the germline gene, one junction end is altered; a read error may explain this. The rearrangement joins TRBV4-1 to TRBJ1-1, with TRBD1 matching 7 bases. Germline CDR1 is MGHRA and CDR2 is YSYEKL. The CDR3 extends over 15 amino acids. The CDR3, as DNA: TGCGCCAGCAGCCACCGGGGACAGAGGAACCCTGAAGCTTTCTTT. Encoded protein: CASSHRGQRNPEAFF.

The chain has TRBV4-3 and TRBJ2-2; 10 bases align to TRBD2. The CDR3 spans 18 residues. V shed 1 base, J shed 3 bases, and the junction held 8 bases outside the gene matches. Germline values: CDR1 LGHNA, CDR2 YSLEER. The DNA for the CDR3 is TGCGCCAGCAGCCAAGCCTCCCTAGCGGGGGAGTACACCGGGGAGCTGTTTTTT. The encoded protein is CASSQASLAGEYTGELFF.

The chain has TRBV7-9 and TRBJ2-1; D is uncertain. The length of the CDR3 is 15 residues. Germline CDR1 is SEHNR and CDR2 is FQNEAQ (reference sequence). V was trimmed by 1 base and J by 0 bases, leaving 7 bases between them. CDR3 amino acids: CASSLDRSSYNEQFF. In DNA form, the CDR3 reads TGTGCCAGCAGCTTAGACCGGAGCTCCTACAATGAGCAGTTCTTC.

The V and J genes are TRBV6-4 and TRBJ1-5; 9 bases are shared with TRBD1. V dropped 4 bases and J dropped 3; count of bases not matched to a gene: 7. Germline V gives CDR1 MRHNA, CDR2 SNTAGT. The CDR3 runs to 16 residues. CDR3 amino acids: CASSVHGTGYNQPQHF. The CDR3 nucleotides read TGTGCCAGCAGTGTCCACGGGACAGGGTACAATCAGCCCCAGCATTTT.

On this clone: The sample carries other DNA sequences with the same CDR3. The V call is TRBV28, the J call TRBJ2-2; D may be TRBD1 (5 bases). The CDR3 covers 12 residues. With 6 bases removed from V and 7 bases from J, the gap between germline ends came to 9 bases. CDR1 is MDHEN and CDR2 is SYDVKM in the germline V gene. CDR3 sequence (DNA): TGTGCCAGCAGCCTGACAGTCGGGGAGCTGTTTTTT. Translation gives CASSLTVGELFF.